These 7 T cell receptor beta chains originate from one sample sequenced in a study of T cells in Graves' hyperthyroidism and ophthalmopathy. Authors of the study amplified TCR beta CDR3 regions from RNA transcripts. First-round RT-PCR targeting the TCR CDR3 was performed with the HTBI primer set. TCRdb reprocessed the multiplex PCR reads with MiXCR, giving one entry per CDR3 protein. This table holds fewer than 800,000 distinct CDR3 sequences, roughly 17% found once. Sequenced input: blood. The receptors shown here come from a young man with Graves' hyperthyroidism.

This clonotype was counted ten times or more. This sequence joins TRBV30 and TRBJ2-1; TRBD2 is a possible D gene (5 bases). Germline CDR1 reads GTSNPN; CDR2 reads SVGIG (reference sequence). V was shortened by 6 bases and J by 4 bases, with 13 bases between the two germline ends. This CDR3 spans 13 amino acids. In DNA, the CDR3 is TGTGCCTGTCATTTAGCGCAGTACAATGAGCAGTTCTTC. This encodes CACHLAQYNEQFF.

This chain joins TRBV12-3 or TRBV12-4 and TRBJ2-7; no clear D gene. V was clipped by 3 bases and J by 1 base, with 13 bases between them. This CDR3 contains 15 residues. The CDR3 reads CASSFEGRASYEQYF. CDR3 DNA sequence: TGTGCCAGCAGTTTTGAAGGCAGAGCTTCCTACGAGCAGTACTTC.

This clonotype has at least ten counts. The chain links TRBV15 to TRBJ2-1, with 10 bases identical to TRBD2. This CDR3 spans 15 amino acids. CDR1 is LNHNV and CDR2 is YYDKDF in the germline V gene (reference sequence). The junction had 5 bases not matched to a gene; V was cut back by 1 base and J by 8 bases. In DNA form, the CDR3 reads TGTGCCACCAGCAGAGTGGGGCTAGCGGGAGATGAGCAGTTCTTC. This gives the protein CATSRVGLAGDEQFF. The variable domain in full, completed from reference TRBV15 and TRBJ2-1, reads DAMVIQNPRYQVTQFGKPVTLSCSQTLNHNVMYWYQQKSSQAPKLLFHYYDKDFNNEADTPDNFQSRRPNTSFCFLDIRSPGLGDTAMYLCATSRVGLAGDEQFFGPGTRLTVL.

The table lists this clonotype with many counts. This chain uses TRBV7-9 with TRBJ2-1; 11 positions match TRBD2. The germline V gene encodes CDR1 SEHNR and CDR2 FQNEAQ (reference sequence). V lost 5 bases and J lost 8; bases outside the gene matches: 11. This CDR3 spans 16 amino acids. The CDR3 is CASSLNSGRARDEQFF. CDR3 bases: TGTGCCAGCAGCCTGAATAGCGGGAGGGCCCGGGATGAGCAGTTCTTC.

This clonotype was picked up many times. This sequence joins TRBV28 and TRBJ2-5; 12 bases agree with TRBD2. J lost 5 bases, V lost 2 bases, and 15 bases had no gene match. CDR1 and CDR2 from the germline V gene are MDHEN and SYDVKM. The CDR3 is 19 amino acids. The CDR3 bases are TGTGCCAGCAGTTTAGGTCAAGCGGGACTAGCGGGTCCAGGGGAGACCCAGTACTTC. Residues: CASSLGQAGLAGPGETQYF.

In nucleotides, the CDR3 is TGTGCCAGCAGTTACAGGGGGAGGCCCCAGCATTTT. It encodes CASSYRGRPQHF. The chain combines TRBV6-2 or TRBV6-3 with TRBJ1-5; D is possibly TRBD1 (6 bases). This CDR3 spans 12 amino acids. V lost 2 bases to trimming and J lost 9 bases, with 8 bases between them. Germline CDR1 reads MNHEY; CDR2 reads SVGEGT.

V usage is TRBV29-1 and J usage is TRBJ2-1; 8 nucleotides match TRBD1. J was trimmed by 7 bases and V by 7 bases; bases with no gene match: 3. CDR1 is SQVTM and CDR2 is ANQGSEA in the germline V gene. CDR3 size: 11 residues. CDR3 region: CSGGQVNEQFF. The CDR3 DNA sequence: TGCAGCGGGGGACAGGTAAATGAGCAGTTCTTC.